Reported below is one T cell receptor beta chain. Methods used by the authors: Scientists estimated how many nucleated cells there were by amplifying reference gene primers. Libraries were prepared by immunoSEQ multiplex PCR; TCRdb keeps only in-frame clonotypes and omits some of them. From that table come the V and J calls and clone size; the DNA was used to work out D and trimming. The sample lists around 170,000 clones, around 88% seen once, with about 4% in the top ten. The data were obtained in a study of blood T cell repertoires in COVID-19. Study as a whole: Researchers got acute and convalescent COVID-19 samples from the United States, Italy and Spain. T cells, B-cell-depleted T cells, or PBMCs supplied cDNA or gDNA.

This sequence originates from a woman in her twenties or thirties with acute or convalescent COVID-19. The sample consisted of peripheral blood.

The CDR3 reads CASSQPPEMYGYTF. As DNA, the CDR3 is TGTGCCAGCAGCCAGCCACCGGAGATGTATGGCTACACCTTC. The V gene is TRBV3-1 (or the pseudogene TRBV3-2), the J gene TRBJ1-2, with no clear D. Between the trimmed V and J ends, which lost 3 bases and 5 bases, there was a span of 13 bases. The CDR3 runs 14 residues. CDR1 is LGHDT and CDR2 is YNNKEL in the germline V gene (reference sequence).